This T cell receptor (beta chain) was sequenced during a study of T cell repertoires in cytomegalovirus infection. Overall study: Well-studied HLA-B-restricted epitopes and recently identified HLA-C-restricted epitopes of CMV were both used in the study.

TCRdb reprocessed the reads via MiXCR and lists one record per CDR3 protein. The table records roughly 500,000 distinct CDR3 sequences, more than 30% of them present only once. Findings and caveats of the study: Carriers of CMV and the relevant HLA type were discriminated by public TCR beta frequency.

There are a few counts of this clonotype. Its specificity is not known. This receptor was obtained from a human donor in good health (CMV status not recorded). Some clones in this sample may be carry-over from other donors' samples. Sequenced material: cultured PBMCs, taken from culture after CMV antigen stimulation.

The CDR3 loop is CATRGTVAKNIQYF. The CDR3 DNA follows: TGTGCCACCCGGGGGACCGTGGCCAAAAACATTCAGTACTTC. This chain links TRBV27 with TRBJ2-4, with D perhaps matching TRBD2 (6 bases). There are 14 residues in the CDR3. CDR1 and CDR2 from the germline V gene are MNHEY and SMNVEV (reference sequence). Deletions cut 10 bases from V and 1 base from J, with 14 bases between.